This is a list of T cell receptor beta chains from one sample in a study of post-analysis software for immune sequencing data. TCRdb passed the PCR reads through MiXCR, listing each CDR3 protein once. The profile shows hundreds of thousands of distinct CDR3 sequences, about 60% of them singletons. The sequencing input was blood. These receptors all come from a girl aged 2 to 9 with multiple sclerosis. The CDR3 runs from the conserved cysteine through the conserved F or W. A D gene is named only where the DNA matches it firmly. Some rows mark clone size as missing; the rest say once, few, many or name a class of expanded clone.

many,TRBV9,-,TRBJ2-1,TGTGCCAGCAGCGTAGCCTACAATGAGCAGTTCTTC,CASSVAYNEQFF
-,TRBV20-1,-,TRBJ2-7,TGCAGTGCTAGAGTATCTCAGACAGCCTACGAGCAGTACTTC,CSARVSQTAYEQYF
-,TRBV6-5,-,TRBJ2-3,TGTGCCAGCACAGCCACGGGGCTTAGGGTAGATACGCAGTATTTT,CASTATGLRVDTQYF
-,TRBV5-1,-,TRBJ1-6,TGCGCCAGCAGACGCCGGACCGGACCCAGCTCCTATAATTCACCCCTCCACTTT,CASRRRTGPSSYNSPLHF
-,TRBV20-1,-,TRBJ2-7,TGCAGTGCTAGGGGACCGGGACTGGGACCCTACGAGCAGTACTTC,CSARGPGLGPYEQYF
-,TRBV5-1,TRBD1,TRBJ1-1,TGCGCCAGCAGCAACTCCGGGACAGCCAACACTGAAGCTTTCTTT,CASSNSGTANTEAFF
few,TRBV3-1,TRBD1,TRBJ2-7,TGTGCCAGCAGCCGGACAGGGGATACCTACGAGCAGTACTTC,CASSRTGDTYEQYF
-,TRBV12-3/TRBV12-4,-,TRBJ1-2,TGTGCCAGCAGTCCGGACGGAGACTACTATGGCTACACCTTC,CASSPDGDYYGYTF
-,TRBV28,-,TRBJ2-3,TGTGCCCAACAGGCGGGGTATTTT,CAQQAGYF
-,TRBV4-3,-,TRBJ1-3,TGCGCCAGCAGCCAAGATCCCCAGGGGCCGTCTGGAAACACCATATATTTT,CASSQDPQGPSGNTIYF
once,TRBV5-1,TRBD1,TRBJ2-1,TGCGCCAGCAGCTTGGCCTGGGGACAGGCCACCGATGGGCAGTTCTTC,CASSLAWGQATDGQFF
-,TRBV7-9,-,TRBJ2-5,TGTGCCAGCAGCATAACCATGGGACCCCAAGAGACCCAGTACTTC,CASSITMGPQETQYF
-,TRBV20-1,-,TRBJ1-6,TGCAGTGCTCCCTTTGGCACGGCAGTAGGGGCAAATTCACCCCTCCACTTT,CSAPFGTAVGANSPLHF
-,TRBV5-1,TRBD1,TRBJ2-5,TGCGCCAGCAGATCAGGGGGTATGGAGACCCAGTACTTC,CASRSGGMETQYF
-,TRBV2,-,TRBJ2-5,TGTGCCAGCAGTCTTCTCGGAAGCGGGTTAAGGAAGACCCAGTACTTC,CASSLLGSGLRKTQYF
-,TRBV7-6,-,TRBJ2-1,TGTGCCAGCAGCTTATGGAGGGATGAGCAGTTCTTC,CASSLWRDEQFF
-,TRBV29-1,TRBD1,TRBJ2-7,TGCAGCGTATGGACAGGGGCGCACTACGAGCAGTACTTC,CSVWTGAHYEQYF
-,TRBV4-1,-,TRBJ1-5,TGCGCCAGCAGCCAAGAGGGGGAGGGATGGCAGCCCCAGCATTTT,CASSQEGEGWQPQHF
-,TRBV10-3,-,TRBJ2-1,TGTGCCTACGGGGAGTACAATGAGCAGTTCTTC,CAYGEYNEQFF
-,TRBV7-3,-,TRBJ2-1,TGTGCCAGCAGCCCAAGCCTGGGGTCCCATGAGCAGTTCTTC,CASSPSLGSHEQFF
-,TRBV12-3/TRBV12-4,-,TRBJ2-3,TGTGCCAGCAGTTTGCGTATGGGGGGGGCTTCGAGCACAGATACGCAGTATTTT,CASSLRMGGASSTDTQYF
-,TRBV5-1,-,TRBJ2-6,TGCGCCAGCAGCTCCCGAAGGACTGGGGCCAACGTCCCGACTTTC,CASSSRRTGANVPTF